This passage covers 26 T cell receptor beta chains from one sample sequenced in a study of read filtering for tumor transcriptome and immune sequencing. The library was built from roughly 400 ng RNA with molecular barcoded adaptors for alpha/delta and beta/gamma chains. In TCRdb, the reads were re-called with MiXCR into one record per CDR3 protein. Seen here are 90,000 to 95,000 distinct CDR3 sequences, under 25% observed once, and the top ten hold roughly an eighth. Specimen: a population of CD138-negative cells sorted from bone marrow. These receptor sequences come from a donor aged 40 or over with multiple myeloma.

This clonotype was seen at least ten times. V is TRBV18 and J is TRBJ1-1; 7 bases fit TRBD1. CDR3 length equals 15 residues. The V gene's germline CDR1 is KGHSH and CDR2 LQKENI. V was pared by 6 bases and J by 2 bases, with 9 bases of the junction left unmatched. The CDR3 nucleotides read TGTGCCAGCTCCCGTGTAAACAGGGGAAACACTGAAGCTTTCTTT. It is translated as CASSRVNRGNTEAFF.

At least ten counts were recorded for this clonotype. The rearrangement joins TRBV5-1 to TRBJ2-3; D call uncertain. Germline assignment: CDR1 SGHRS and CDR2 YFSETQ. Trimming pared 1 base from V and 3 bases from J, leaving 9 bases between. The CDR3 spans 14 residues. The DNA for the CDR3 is TGCGCCAGCAGCTTGTCCCCGGGTACAGATACGCAGTATTTT. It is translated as CASSLSPGTDTQYF. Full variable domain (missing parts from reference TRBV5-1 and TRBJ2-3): KAGVTQTPRYLIKTRGQQVTLSCSPISGHRSVSWYQQTPGQGLQFLFEYFSETQRNKGNFPGRFSGRQFSNSRSEMNVSTLELGDSALYLCASSLSPGTDTQYFGPGTRLTVL.

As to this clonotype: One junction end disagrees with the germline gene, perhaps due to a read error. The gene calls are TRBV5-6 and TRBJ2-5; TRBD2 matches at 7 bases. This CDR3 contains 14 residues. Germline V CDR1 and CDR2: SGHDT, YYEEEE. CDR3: CASSLAVAGESQYF. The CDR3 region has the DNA TGTGCCAGCAGCTTGGCCGTTGCGGGAGAGTCCCAGTACTTC.

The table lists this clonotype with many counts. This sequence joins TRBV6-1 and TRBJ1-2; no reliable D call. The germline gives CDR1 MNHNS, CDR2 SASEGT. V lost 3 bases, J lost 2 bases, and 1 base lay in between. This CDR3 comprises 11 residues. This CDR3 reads CASSDNYGYTF. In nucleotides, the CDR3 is TGTGCCAGCAGTGACAACTATGGCTACACCTTC.

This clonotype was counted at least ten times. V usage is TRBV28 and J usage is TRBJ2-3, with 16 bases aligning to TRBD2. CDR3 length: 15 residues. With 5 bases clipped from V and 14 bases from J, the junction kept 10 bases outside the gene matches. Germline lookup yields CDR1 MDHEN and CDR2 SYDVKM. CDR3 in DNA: TGTGCCAGCAGTCCCGGGACTAGCGGGGGGGCCAGTTTGTATTTT. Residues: CASSPGTSGGASLYF.

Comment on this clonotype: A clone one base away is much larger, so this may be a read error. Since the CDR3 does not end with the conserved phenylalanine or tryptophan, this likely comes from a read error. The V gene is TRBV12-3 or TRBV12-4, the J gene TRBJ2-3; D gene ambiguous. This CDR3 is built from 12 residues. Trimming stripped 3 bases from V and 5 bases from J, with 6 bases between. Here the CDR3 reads CASSFRVDTQYL. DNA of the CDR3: TGTGCCAGCAGTTTTCGGGTAGATACGCAGTATTTG.

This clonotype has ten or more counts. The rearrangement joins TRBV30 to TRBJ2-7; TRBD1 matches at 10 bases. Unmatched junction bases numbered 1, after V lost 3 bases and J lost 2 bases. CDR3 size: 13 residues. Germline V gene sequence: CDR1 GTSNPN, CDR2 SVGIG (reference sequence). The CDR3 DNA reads TGTGCCTGGAGAGACAGGGGGCCCTACGAGCAGTACTTC. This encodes CAWRDRGPYEQYF. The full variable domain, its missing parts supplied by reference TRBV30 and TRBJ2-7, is SQTIHQWPATLVQPVGSPLSLECTVEGTSNPNLYWYRQAAGRGLQLLFYSVGIGQISSEVPQNLSASRPQDRQFILSSKKLLLSDSGFYLCAWRDRGPYEQYFGPGTRLTVT.

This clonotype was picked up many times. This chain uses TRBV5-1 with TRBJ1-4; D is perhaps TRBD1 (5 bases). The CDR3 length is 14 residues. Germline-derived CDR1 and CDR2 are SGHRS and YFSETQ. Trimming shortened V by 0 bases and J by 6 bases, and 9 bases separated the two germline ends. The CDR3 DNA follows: TGCGCCAGCAGCTTGGTCGCGGGGGATGAAAAACTGTTTTTT. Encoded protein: CASSLVAGDEKLFF.

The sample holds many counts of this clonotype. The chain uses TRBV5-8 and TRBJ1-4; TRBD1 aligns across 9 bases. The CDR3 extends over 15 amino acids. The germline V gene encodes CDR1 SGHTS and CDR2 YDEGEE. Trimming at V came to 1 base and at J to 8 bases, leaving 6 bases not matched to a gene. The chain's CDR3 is CASSLTGGGGEKLFF. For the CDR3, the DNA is TGTGCCAGCAGCTTGACAGGGGGCGGCGGAGAAAAACTGTTTTTT.

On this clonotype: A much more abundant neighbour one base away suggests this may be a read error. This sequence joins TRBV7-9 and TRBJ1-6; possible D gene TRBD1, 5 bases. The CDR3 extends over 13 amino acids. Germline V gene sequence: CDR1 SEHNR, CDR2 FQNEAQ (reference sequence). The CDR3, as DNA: TGTGCCGGCAGCCAGGGCCGTGATTCACCCCTCCACTTT. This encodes CAGSQGRDSPLHF.

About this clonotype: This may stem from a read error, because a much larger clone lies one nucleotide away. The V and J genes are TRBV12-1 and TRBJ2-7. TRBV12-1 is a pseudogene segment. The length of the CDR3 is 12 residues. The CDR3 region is CASSFPTCEQYF. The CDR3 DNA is TGTGCCAGCAGCTTTCCAACCTGCGAGCAGTACTTC.

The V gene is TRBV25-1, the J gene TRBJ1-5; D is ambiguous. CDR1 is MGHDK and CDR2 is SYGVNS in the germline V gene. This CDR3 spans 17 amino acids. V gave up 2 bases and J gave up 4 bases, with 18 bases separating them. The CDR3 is CASSELWFERGNQPQHF. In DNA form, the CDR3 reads TGTGCCAGCAGTGAACTTTGGTTCGAACGGGGTAATCAGCCCCAGCATTTT.

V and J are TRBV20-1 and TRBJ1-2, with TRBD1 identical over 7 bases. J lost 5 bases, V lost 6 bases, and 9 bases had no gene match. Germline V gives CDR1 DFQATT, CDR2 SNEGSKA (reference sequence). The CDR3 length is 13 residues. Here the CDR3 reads CSAPKEGAYGYTF. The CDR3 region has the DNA TGCAGTGCCCCTAAGGAGGGGGCGTATGGCTACACCTTC.

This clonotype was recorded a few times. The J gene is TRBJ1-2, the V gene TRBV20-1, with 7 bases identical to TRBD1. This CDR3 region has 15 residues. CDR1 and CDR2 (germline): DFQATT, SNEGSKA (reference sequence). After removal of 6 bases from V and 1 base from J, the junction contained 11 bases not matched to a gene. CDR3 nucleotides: TGCAGTGCCGAAACCGGGGACAGCCTTAACTATGGCTACACCTTC. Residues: CSAETGDSLNYGYTF.

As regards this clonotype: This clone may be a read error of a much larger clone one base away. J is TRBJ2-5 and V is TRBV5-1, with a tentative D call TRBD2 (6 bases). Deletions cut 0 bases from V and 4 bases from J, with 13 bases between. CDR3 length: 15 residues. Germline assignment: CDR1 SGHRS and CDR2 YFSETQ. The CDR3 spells CASSLVGGFGETQYF. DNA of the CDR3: TGCGCCAGCAGCTTGGTCGGAGGGTTTGGAGAGACCCAGTACTTC.

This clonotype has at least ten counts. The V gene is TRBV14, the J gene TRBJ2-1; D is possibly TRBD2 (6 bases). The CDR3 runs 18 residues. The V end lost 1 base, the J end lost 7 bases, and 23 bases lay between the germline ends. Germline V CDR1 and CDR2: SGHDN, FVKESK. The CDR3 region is CASSQVGLGGNHVNEQFF. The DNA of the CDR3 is TGTGCCAGCAGCCAAGTCGGACTCGGGGGTAACCATGTGAATGAGCAGTTCTTC. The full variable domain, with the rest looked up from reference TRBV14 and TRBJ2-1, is EAGVTQFPSHSVIEKGQTVTLRCDPISGHDNLYWYRRVMGKEIKFLLHFVKESKQDESGMPNNRFLAERTGGTYSTLKVQPAELEDSGVYFCASSQVGLGGNHVNEQFFGPGTRLTVL.

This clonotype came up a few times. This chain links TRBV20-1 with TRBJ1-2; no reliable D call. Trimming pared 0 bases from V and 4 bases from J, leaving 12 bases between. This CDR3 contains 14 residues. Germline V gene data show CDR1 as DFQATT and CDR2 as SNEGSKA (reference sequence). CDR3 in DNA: TGCAGTGCTAGAGATCGTAAGATAACCTATGGCTACACCTTC. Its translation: CSARDRKITYGYTF.

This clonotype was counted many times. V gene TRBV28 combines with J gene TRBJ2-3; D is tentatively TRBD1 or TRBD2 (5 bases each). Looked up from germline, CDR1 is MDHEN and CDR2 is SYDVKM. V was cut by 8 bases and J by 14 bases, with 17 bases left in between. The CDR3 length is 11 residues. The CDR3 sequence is CASGSQGWWYF. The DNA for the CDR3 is TGTGCCAGCGGGAGTCAGGGTTGGTGGTATTTT.

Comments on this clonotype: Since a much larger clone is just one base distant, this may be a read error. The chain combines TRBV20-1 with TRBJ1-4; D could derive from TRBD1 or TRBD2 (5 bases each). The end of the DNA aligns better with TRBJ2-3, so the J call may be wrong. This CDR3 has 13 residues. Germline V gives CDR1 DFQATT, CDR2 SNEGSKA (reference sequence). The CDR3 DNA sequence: TGCAGTGCTAGAGTTTTGGGGGAGTGGGGGCAGTATTTT. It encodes CSARVLGEWGQYF.

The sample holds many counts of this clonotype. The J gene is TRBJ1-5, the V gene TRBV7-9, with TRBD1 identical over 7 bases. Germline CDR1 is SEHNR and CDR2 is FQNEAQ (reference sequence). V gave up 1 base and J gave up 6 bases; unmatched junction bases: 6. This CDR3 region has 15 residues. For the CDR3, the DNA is TGTGCCAGCAGCTTAGGACAGGGAGTGGGTCAGCCCCAGCATTTT. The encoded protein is CASSLGQGVGQPQHF.

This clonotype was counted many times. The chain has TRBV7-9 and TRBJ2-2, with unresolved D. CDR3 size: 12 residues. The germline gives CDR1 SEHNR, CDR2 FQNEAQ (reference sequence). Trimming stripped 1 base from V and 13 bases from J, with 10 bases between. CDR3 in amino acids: CASSLDLFMLFF. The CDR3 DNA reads TGTGCCAGCAGCTTAGATCTGTTTATGCTGTTTTTT. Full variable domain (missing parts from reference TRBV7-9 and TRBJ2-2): DTGVSQNPRHKITKRGQNVTFRCDPISEHNRLYWYRQTLGQGPEFLTYFQNEAQLEKSRLLSDRFSAERPKGSFSTLEIQRTEQGDSAMYLCASSLDLFMLFFGEGSRLTVL.

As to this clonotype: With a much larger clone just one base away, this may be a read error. CDR3 nucleotides: TGTGCCAGCAGCCTCTGGGGCGGTCACGAGCAGTACTTC. This codes for CASSLWGGHEQYF. V usage is TRBV3-1 and J usage is TRBJ2-7, with a possible D match to TRBD1 (5 bases). The V and J ends lost 4 bases and 5 bases respectively, with 12 bases between them. Germline V gene sequence: CDR1 LGHDT, CDR2 YNNKEL (reference sequence). The CDR3 extends over 13 amino acids.

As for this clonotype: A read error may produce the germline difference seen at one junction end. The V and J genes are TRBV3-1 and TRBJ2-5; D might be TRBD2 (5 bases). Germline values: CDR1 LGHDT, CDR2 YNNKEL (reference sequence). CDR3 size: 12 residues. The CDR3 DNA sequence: TGTGCCAGCTGCCAATGGAGGAAGACCCAGTACTTC. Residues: CASCQWRKTQYF.

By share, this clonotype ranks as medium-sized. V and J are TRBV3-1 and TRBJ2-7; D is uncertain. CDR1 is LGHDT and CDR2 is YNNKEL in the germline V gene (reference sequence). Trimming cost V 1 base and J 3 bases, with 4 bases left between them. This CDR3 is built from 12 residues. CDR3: CASSQGSYEQYF. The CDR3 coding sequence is TGTGCCAGCAGCCAAGGTAGCTACGAGCAGTACTTC.

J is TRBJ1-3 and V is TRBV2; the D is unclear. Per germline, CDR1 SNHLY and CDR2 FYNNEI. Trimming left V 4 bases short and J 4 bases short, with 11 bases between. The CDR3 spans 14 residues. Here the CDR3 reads CASSAHVWGNTIYF. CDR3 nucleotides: TGTGCCAGCAGTGCCCATGTGTGGGGAAACACCATATATTTT.

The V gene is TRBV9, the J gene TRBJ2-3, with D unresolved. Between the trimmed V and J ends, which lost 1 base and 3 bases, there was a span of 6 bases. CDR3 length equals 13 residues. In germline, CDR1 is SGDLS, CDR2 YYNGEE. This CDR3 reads CASSVWVTDTQYF. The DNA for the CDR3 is TGTGCCAGCAGCGTATGGGTTACAGATACGCAGTATTTT.